One and the same sample provided the 17 T cell receptor beta chains below, sequenced in a study of response to subunit inactivated influenza vaccine. One entry per CDR3 protein, called by TCRdb with MiXCR from the RT-PCR reads. Of about 170,000 distinct CDR3 sequences listed, 9.5% to 15% are singletons. These data were also filed under a second study, of T cells expressing NK-cell markers. Per that study: Template switching by 5'RACE with UMIs generated the TCR beta cDNA.

Sequences were derived from CD8+ T cells sorted from PBMCs, sampled 11 to 12 days after vaccination. All receptors come from a man in his fifties who received an inactivated influenza vaccine.

The genes are TRBV4-3 and TRBJ1-1, with D perhaps TRBD1 (6 bases). The germline V and J ends were trimmed by 0 bases and 7 bases, with 9 bases remaining between them. This CDR3 region has 13 residues. Germline assignment: CDR1 LGHNA and CDR2 YSLEER. The CDR3 spells CASSQDRGREAFF. The DNA of the CDR3 is TGCGCCAGCAGCCAAGATCGGGGGCGTGAAGCTTTCTTT.

In this sample, this clonotype turned up a few times. V and J are TRBV24-1 and TRBJ2-3, with 7 bases identical to TRBD1. CDR1 is KGHDR and CDR2 is SFDVKD in the germline V gene. CDR3 length: 17 residues. V gave up 0 bases and J gave up 2 bases; unmatched junction bases: 7. In DNA form, the CDR3 reads TGTGCCACCAGTGATTTGGGGACAGCGAGAGCCACAGATACGCAGTATTTT. Translating it yields CATSDLGTARATDTQYF.

The V call is TRBV20-1, the J call TRBJ2-5; 10 nucleotides agree with TRBD2. V was clipped by 6 bases and J by 5 bases; unmatched bases: 9. Per the germline V gene, CDR1 is DFQATT and CDR2 is SNEGSKA (reference sequence). CDR3 size: 14 residues. The CDR3, as DNA: TGCAGTGCGTCGAGCGGGAGGGCCAGCGAGACCCAGTACTTC. Its translation is CSASSGRASETQYF.

The table lists this clonotype with a few counts. The chain links TRBV6-2 or TRBV6-3 to TRBJ2-3, with D perhaps being TRBD1 or TRBD2 (5 bases each). Germline V lookup: CDR1 MNHEY, CDR2 SVGEGT. The V end lost 6 bases, the J end lost 6 bases, and 19 bases lay between the germline ends. The CDR3 loop spans 15 amino acids. CDR3 coding DNA: TGTGCCAGCAGCCGGTTCTCCGGGACCCTCGATACGCAGTATTTT. Translating it yields CASSRFSGTLDTQYF.

The rearrangement links TRBV13 to TRBJ1-4; D gene uncertain. The CDR3 covers 13 residues. Trimming left V 2 bases short and J 7 bases short, with 8 bases between. Per germline, CDR1 PRHDT and CDR2 FYEKMQ (reference sequence). The DNA of the CDR3 is TGTGCCAGCAGCTTAAAGGGCGGTGAAAAACTGTTTTTT. Protein product: CASSLKGGEKLFF.

This clonotype has only a few counts. The CDR3 loop is CASSQDTASRETQYF. The CDR3 bases are TGTGCCAGCAGCCAAGATACGGCTAGTAGAGAGACCCAGTACTTC. This rearrangement joins TRBV4-2 to TRBJ2-5; D is undetermined. The germline V gene encodes CDR1 LGHNA and CDR2 YNFKEQ. CDR3 length equals 15 residues. Trimming pared 0 bases from V and 4 bases from J, leaving 12 bases between.

In its sample, this clonotype was seen a few times. The chain joins TRBV9 to TRBJ2-5; 7 bases match TRBD2. The V gene's germline CDR1 is SGDLS and CDR2 YYNGEE. V was pared by 2 bases and J by 0 bases, with 4 bases of the junction left unmatched. This CDR3 region has 15 residues. The CDR3 DNA reads as TGTGCCAGCAGCGTTTCGGGAGGATACCAAGAGACCCAGTACTTC. This translates into CASSVSGGYQETQYF.

This clonotype showed up just a few times. V and J are TRBV6-2 or TRBV6-3 and TRBJ2-7, with TRBD2 as a possible D gene (5 bases). The CDR3 contains 10 residues. V was pared by 6 bases and J by 8 bases, with 8 bases between. CDR1 is MNHEY and CDR2 is SVGEGT in the germline V gene. The chain's CDR3 is CASSRGKQYF. DNA for the CDR3: TGTGCCAGCAGCCGGGGAAAGCAGTACTTC.

This clonotype turned up a few times. The chain couples TRBV7-9 to TRBJ2-5; TRBD1 might be the D (6 bases). In germline, CDR1 is SEHNR, CDR2 FQNEAQ (reference sequence). Trimming removed 4 bases from V and 3 bases from J, with 9 bases in between. The CDR3 has 13 residues. CDR3 in amino acids: CASSSSGEETQYF. In nucleotides, the CDR3 is TGTGCCAGCAGCTCTTCAGGGGAAGAGACCCAGTACTTC.

This clonotype was observed at least ten times. The CDR3 bases are TGTGCCAGCAGTTTGCAGGGGGCTAATTCACCCCTCCACTTT. As protein: CASSLQGANSPLHF. The chain is built from TRBV12-3 or TRBV12-4 and TRBJ1-6; 8 bases align to TRBD1. After removal of 3 bases from V and 6 bases from J, the junction contained 1 base not matched to a gene. CDR3 length: 14 residues.

This clonotype was picked up a small number of times. The V and J genes are TRBV11-2 and TRBJ2-7; TRBD2 aligns across 9 bases. The CDR3 runs to 14 residues. J lost 6 bases, V lost 3 bases, and 6 bases had no gene match. CDR1 and CDR2 (germline): SGHAT, FQNNGV. In nucleotides, the CDR3 is TGTGCCAGCAGCTTCCACGCTAGCGGGACCGAGCAGTACTTC. It yields the protein CASSFHASGTEQYF.

This clonotype was found a few times. The chain joins TRBV12-3 or TRBV12-4 to TRBJ2-4, with D maybe TRBD2 (5 bases). This CDR3 contains 14 residues. The V end lost 3 bases, the J end lost 0 bases, and 6 bases lay between the germline ends. This chain's CDR3 is CASSLRVAKNIQYF. The CDR3 bases are TGTGCCAGCAGTTTGCGGGTAGCCAAAAACATTCAGTACTTC.

The chain uses TRBV6-5 and TRBJ2-3, with 8 bases that match TRBD1. The CDR3 runs 15 residues. V shed 3 bases, J shed 4 bases, and the junction held 6 bases outside the gene matches. In germline, CDR1 is MNHEY, CDR2 SVGAGI. CDR3 sequence (DNA): TGTGCCAGCAGTTATTTCAGGGGGCGCGCAGATACGCAGTATTTT. This sequence encodes CASSYFRGRADTQYF.

This clonotype was picked up one time. The chain employs TRBV27 and TRBJ2-7; 9 bases are a match to TRBD2. There are 17 residues in the CDR3. CDR1 is MNHEY and CDR2 is SMNVEV in the germline V gene (reference sequence). V shed 7 bases and J 3 bases; nucleotides not matched to a gene: 16. Written as DNA, the CDR3 is TGTGCCAGCAATGCCGGGACTAGCCCCGAGAGCATCTACGAGCAGTACTTC. Translation gives CASNAGTSPESIYEQYF.

This clonotype was detected only a few times. For the CDR3, the DNA is TGTGCCAGCAGTTTCGGACTAGGGAATGAGCAGTTCTTC. Amino acids: CASSFGLGNEQFF. The rearrangement uses TRBV6-2 or TRBV6-3 and TRBJ2-1; the match to TRBD2 covers 7 bases. This CDR3 spans 13 amino acids. V lost 4 bases to trimming and J lost 7 bases; unmatched junction nucleotides: 4. The germline V gene encodes CDR1 MNHEY and CDR2 SVGEGT.

V gene TRBV11-1 combines with J gene TRBJ2-3, with 9 bases matching TRBD1. The germline CDR1 and CDR2 sequences are SGHAT and FQDESV (reference sequence). V lost 5 bases to trimming and J lost 3 bases; unmatched junction nucleotides: 6. The CDR3 consists of 15 residues. For the CDR3, the DNA is TGTGCCAGCAGCCCGACAGGGGGAATGACAGATACGCAGTATTTT. Protein: CASSPTGGMTDTQYF.

This clonotype was seen many times. V and J are TRBV5-6 and TRBJ2-1; 8 bases agree with TRBD1. Per the germline V gene, CDR1 is SGHDT and CDR2 is YYEEEE. The CDR3 sequence is 13 residues long. The V gene end was trimmed by 4 bases and the J gene end by 6 bases; junction bases not matched to a gene: 3. The chain's CDR3 is CASSRTGFNEQFF. DNA for the CDR3: TGTGCCAGCAGCAGGACAGGGTTCAATGAGCAGTTCTTC.